These 9 T cell receptor beta chains were sequenced from one sample in a study of T cells in Graves' hyperthyroidism and ophthalmopathy. The TCR beta CDR3 regions underwent amplification using RNA transcripts as the source. The study used the HTBI primer set for a first-round RT-PCR of the TCR CDR3. TCRdb analysed the multiplex PCR reads with MiXCR anew, one entry per CDR3 protein. The table shows some 510,000 distinct CDR3 sequences, with around 21% occurring only once. Sequenced material: blood. These receptor sequences come from a young man with Graves' hyperthyroidism.

V gene TRBV4-3 combines with J gene TRBJ2-5, with D maybe TRBD2 (6 bases). V lost 3 bases and J 3 bases, leaving 14 bases between the germline ends. Germline lookup yields CDR1 LGHNA and CDR2 YSLEER. This CDR3 has 15 amino acids. The CDR3 sequence is CASSQSGLSKETQYF. The CDR3 coding sequence is TGCGCCAGCAGCCAGTCGGGACTTTCGAAAGAGACCCAGTACTTC.

This clonotype was counted at least ten times. This chain connects TRBV28 to TRBJ2-2; 9 positions match TRBD2. CDR1 and CDR2 from the germline V gene are MDHEN and SYDVKM. The CDR3 is made up of 16 amino acids. J was trimmed by 4 bases and V by 3 bases; bases with no gene match: 6. The CDR3 nucleotides read TGTGCCAGCAGTTTCGGGCGGGGGGGATTCACCGGGGAGCTGTTTTTT. This encodes CASSFGRGGFTGELFF. The entire variable domain, with the rest obtained from reference TRBV28 and TRBJ2-2, is as follows: DVKVTQSSRYLVKRTGEKVFLECVQDMDHENMFWYRQDPGLGLRLIYFSYDVKMKEKGDIPEGYSVSREKKERFSLILESASTNQTSMYLCASSFGRGGFTGELFFGEGSRLTVL.

The chain links TRBV4-1 to TRBJ1-1; perhaps TRBD1 as D (6 bases). This CDR3 spans 16 amino acids. Trimming shortened V by 1 base and J by 1 base, and 13 bases separated the two germline ends. Germline CDR1 is MGHRA and CDR2 is YSYEKL. CDR3 residues: CASSQVRGDGNTEAFF. Written as DNA, the CDR3 is TGCGCCAGCAGCCAAGTGAGGGGGGACGGGAACACTGAAGCTTTCTTT.

This clonotype was counted ten times or more. The chain uses TRBV7-8 and TRBJ1-2; 9 bases line up with TRBD1. The CDR3 has 15 residues. Trimming cost V 0 bases and J 5 bases; bases outside gene matches: 4. Germline-derived CDR1 and CDR2 are SGHVS and FQNEAQ. The CDR3 spells CASSLARGQGYGYTF. The CDR3 DNA reads as TGTGCCAGCAGCTTAGCGCGTGGACAGGGGTATGGCTACACCTTC. The full variable domain, completed using reference TRBV7-8 and TRBJ1-2, is GAGVSQSPRYKVAKRGQDVALRCDPISGHVSLFWYQQALGQGPEFLTYFQNEAQLDKSGLPSDRFFAERPEGSVSTLKIQRTQQEDSAVYLCASSLARGQGYGYTFGSGTRLTVV.

This clonotype has at least ten counts. The CDR3 protein is CASSAVQSYGYTF. Here the CDR3 DNA reads TGTGCCAGCAGCGCCGTACAGAGTTATGGCTACACCTTC. The rearrangement joins TRBV9 to TRBJ1-2, with D uncertain. The CDR3 has 13 amino acids. V lost 3 bases to trimming and J lost 5 bases, with 11 bases between them. The V gene's germline CDR1 is SGDLS and CDR2 YYNGEE.

J is TRBJ1-2 and V is TRBV6-1; tentatively, D is TRBD1 (5 bases). Trimming left V 6 bases short and J 3 bases short, with 17 bases between. Germline loops: CDR1 MNHNS, CDR2 SASEGT. The CDR3 contains 15 residues. The CDR3 sequence is CASRASVDSYYGYTF. CDR3 in DNA: TGTGCCAGCAGAGCCTCCGTTGACAGCTACTATGGCTACACCTTC.

This chain joins TRBV12-3 or TRBV12-4 and TRBJ1-2, with 7 bases identical to TRBD1. The J segment lost 5 bases and the V segment lost 6 bases, leaving 12 bases of the junction unmatched. The CDR3 has 15 amino acids. Here the CDR3 DNA reads TGTGCCAGCAGCTCAGGACAGGCGGGCTCTTATGGCTACACCTTC. Protein: CASSSGQAGSYGYTF.

This clonotype was found a few times. The chain carries TRBV20-1 and TRBJ2-4; a weak D match, TRBD1 (7 bases). The CDR3 totals 17 residues. Germline CDR1 and CDR2: DFQATT and SNEGSKA (reference sequence). Trimming pared 1 base from V and 2 bases from J, leaving 18 bases between. The chain's CDR3 is CSARGIAGQKTKNIQYF. The CDR3 region has the DNA TGCAGTGCTAGAGGGATCGCGGGACAGAAAACCAAAAACATTCAGTACTTC.

This clonotype showed up many times. V usage is TRBV6-5 and J usage is TRBJ2-7; 7 bases fit TRBD1. V shed 0 bases, J shed 2 bases, and the junction held 1 base outside the gene matches. The germline V gene has CDR1 MNHEY and CDR2 SVGAGI. The CDR3 has 14 amino acids. Here the CDR3 reads CASSYSTGTYEQYF. In DNA form, the CDR3 reads TGTGCCAGCAGTTACTCGACAGGGACCTACGAGCAGTACTTC.